Listed here are 14 T cell receptor beta chains from one sample, sequenced in a study of T cell responses to AZD1222 COVID-19 vaccine. Sequenced by immunoSEQ multiplex PCR; TCRdb stores in-frame clones only, minus some. The table includes some 87,000 clones, around nine tenths detected once. The sequences come from peripheral blood, collected on day 0 of MenACWY control vaccination. Receptors were obtained from an adult in good health.

The DNA of the CDR3 is TGTGCCAGCCGGAGACAGGGAGGGGATGAGCAGTTCTTC. Amino acid sequence: CASRRQGGDEQFF. The chain uses TRBV6-5 and TRBJ2-1; possibly TRBD1 or TRBD2 for D (7 bases each). The CDR3 is 13 amino acids. The germline V gene has CDR1 MNHEY and CDR2 SVGAGI. The V end lost 8 bases, the J end lost 8 bases, and 16 bases lay between the germline ends.

The J gene is TRBJ1-1, the V gene TRBV19; TRBD1 aligns across 10 bases. Per germline, CDR1 LNHDA and CDR2 SQIVND (reference sequence). The CDR3 is 14 amino acids. Trimming took 3 bases from V and 6 from J; bases not matched to a gene: 4. CDR3 in amino acids: CASSIGDRGPEAFF. The CDR3 coding sequence is TGTGCCAGTAGTATTGGGGACAGGGGCCCTGAAGCTTTCTTT.

The chain links TRBV18 to TRBJ2-2; 9 bases are a match to TRBD1. CDR1 KGHSH and CDR2 LQKENI come from the germline V gene. The CDR3 extends over 14 amino acids. V trimming: 3 bases; J trimming: 7 bases; junction bases outside the gene matches: 3. The CDR3 is CASSPTGGLGELFF. For the CDR3, the DNA is TGTGCCAGCTCACCTACAGGGGGCCTCGGGGAGCTGTTTTTT.

The J gene is TRBJ1-5, the V gene TRBV2, with 8 bases that match TRBD1. J was trimmed by 3 bases and V by 1 base; bases with no gene match: 2. The CDR3 is made up of 15 amino acids. Looked up from germline, CDR1 is SNHLY and CDR2 is FYNNEI. The DNA for the CDR3 is TGTGCCAGCAGTGAAGAGACAGGGGCCAATCAGCCCCAGCATTTT. Amino acid sequence: CASSEETGANQPQHF.

This chain connects TRBV28 to TRBJ2-7; tentatively, D is TRBD2 (5 bases). The CDR3 contains 11 residues. V gave up 10 bases and J gave up 3 bases, with 10 bases separating them. The germline gives CDR1 MDHEN, CDR2 SYDVKM. CDR3 sequence: CATGIHYEQYF. In DNA form, the CDR3 reads TGTGCCACCGGGATCCACTACGAGCAGTACTTC.

The rearrangement uses TRBV9 and TRBJ2-7; TRBD1 or TRBD2 may be the D gene (5 bases each). Germline V gene sequence: CDR1 SGDLS, CDR2 YYNGEE. V was cut by 3 bases and J by 5 bases, with 21 bases left in between. The CDR3 consists of 16 residues. CDR3 in amino acids: CASSGGILASGDEQYF. The CDR3 bases are TGTGCCAGCAGCGGGGGGATTTTAGCGAGTGGCGACGAGCAGTACTTC.

This rearrangement joins TRBV5-6 to TRBJ1-2, with 9 bases matching TRBD1. This CDR3 spans 13 amino acids. Germline CDR1 SGHDT, CDR2 YYEEEE. After removal of 2 bases from V and 6 bases from J, the junction contained 2 bases not matched to a gene. CDR3 nucleotide sequence: TGTGCCAGCAGCTTTCGGGACAGGGATGGCTACACCTTC. As protein: CASSFRDRDGYTF.

This sequence joins TRBV9 and TRBJ2-2; D unresolved. The germline V gene has CDR1 SGDLS and CDR2 YYNGEE. The ends were cut back, 4 bases at V and 6 bases at J, with 13 bases in the middle. CDR3 length: 14 amino acids. CDR3: CASSPTPDAGELFF. CDR3 nucleotide sequence: TGTGCCAGCAGCCCGACCCCCGACGCCGGGGAGCTGTTTTTT.

This chain connects TRBV10-2 to TRBJ2-5, with 12 bases matching TRBD2. J gave up 4 bases and V 7 bases, and 1 base lay outside the gene matches. The V gene's germline CDR1 is WSHSY and CDR2 SAAADI. This CDR3 is built from 13 residues. The CDR3 DNA sequence: TGCGCCAGCACTAGCGGGGGGGGAGAGACCCAGTACTTC. It encodes CASTSGGGETQYF.

V and J are TRBV18 and TRBJ2-7, with D tentatively TRBD1 (6 bases). This CDR3 has 16 amino acids. The germline gives CDR1 KGHSH, CDR2 LQKENI. Trimming left V 2 bases short and J 4 bases short, with 18 bases between. CDR3 DNA: TGTGCCAGCTCACCATCCGGGACAAGGGGATCTTACGAGCAGTACTTC. Amino acids: CASSPSGTRGSYEQYF.

The J gene is TRBJ1-5, the V gene TRBV28; tentative D call: TRBD1 (5 bases). Per the germline V gene, CDR1 is MDHEN and CDR2 is SYDVKM. The CDR3 runs 14 residues. The ends were cut back, 5 bases at V and 7 bases at J, with 15 bases in the middle. Written as DNA, the CDR3 is TGTGCCAGCAGTCCTGGACACCCCAGACAGCCCCAGCATTTT. Translation: CASSPGHPRQPQHF.

This chain joins TRBV4-1 and TRBJ1-6; 7 bases align to TRBD1. V shed 0 bases, J shed 4 bases, and the junction held 3 bases outside the gene matches. Germline V lookup: CDR1 MGHRA, CDR2 YSYEKL. CDR3 length: 16 residues. CDR3 region: CASSQDRGLYNSPLHF. The CDR3 coding sequence is TGCGCCAGCAGCCAAGACAGGGGGTTGTATAATTCACCCCTCCACTTT.

V is TRBV10-1 and J is TRBJ1-2; D is unclear. CDR1 is WNHNN, CDR2 SYGVQD, per germline (reference sequence). Trimming stripped 3 bases from V and 2 bases from J, with 7 bases between. CDR3 length: 13 residues. The CDR3, as DNA: TGCGCCAGCAGTGACGGCAGAAACTATGGCTACACCTTC. This gives the protein CASSDGRNYGYTF.

This clone was seen a few times. The V and J genes are TRBV2 and TRBJ1-5, with no clear D. Trimming removed 3 bases from V and 1 base from J, with 1 base in between. Germline CDR1 SNHLY, CDR2 FYNNEI. The CDR3 is 12 residues long. The CDR3 reads CASSDSNQPQHF. Here the CDR3 DNA reads TGTGCCAGCAGTGACAGCAATCAGCCCCAGCATTTT.